Shown below are 7 T cell receptor beta chains from a single sample sequenced in a study of blood T cell repertoires in COVID-19. TCRdb's table, derived via immunoSEQ multiplex PCR, lists solely in-frame clones and lacks some. The table includes some 150,000 clones, around 90% detected once. The material sequenced was peripheral blood. These receptors were obtained from a man in his fifties or sixties with acute or convalescent COVID-19.

This clone was detected a few times. This CDR3 is CASSPLTAGGENTNYGYTF. The DNA for the CDR3 is TGTGCCAGCTCACCGCTCACTGCTGGTGGAGAAAATACTAACTATGGCTACACCTTC. This chain connects TRBV18 to TRBJ1-2; no firm D call. Trimming left V 3 bases short and J 0 bases short, with 23 bases between. Germline CDR1 and CDR2: KGHSH and LQKENI. The CDR3 extends over 19 amino acids.

V gene TRBV2 combines with J gene TRBJ2-7, with 9 nucleotides matching TRBD1. Looked up from germline, CDR1 is SNHLY and CDR2 is FYNNEI. Germline trimming cut 6 bases from V and 7 bases from J; bases unmatched to any gene: 13. The CDR3 loop spans 15 amino acids. CDR3 residues: CASSNTGTGRSEQYF. The CDR3, as DNA: TGTGCCAGCAGCAACACCGGGACAGGGAGGAGTGAGCAGTACTTC.

This chain links TRBV18 with TRBJ1-1; D is possibly TRBD1 (5 bases). The CDR3 is 15 amino acids. Germline V gene sequence: CDR1 KGHSH, CDR2 LQKENI. The V gene lost 3 bases and the J gene lost 0 bases, with 11 bases spanning the gap. The chain's CDR3 is CASSPDQGLNTEAFF. The CDR3 bases are TGTGCCAGCTCACCGGATCAGGGTTTGAACACTGAAGCTTTCTTT.

The chain combines TRBV3-1 (or the pseudogene TRBV3-2) with TRBJ1-4, with 8 nucleotides matching TRBD1. The CDR3 spans 16 residues. J gave up 8 bases and V 2 bases, and 10 bases lay outside the gene matches. The germline V gene has CDR1 LGHDT and CDR2 YNNKEL (reference sequence). CDR3 DNA: TGTGCCAGCAGCCAAACAGGGACAGGTCTGAACGAAAAACTGTTTTTT. Its translation is CASSQTGTGLNEKLFF.

The genes are TRBV5-4 and TRBJ1-1; 11 bases agree with TRBD1. The germline V gene encodes CDR1 SGHNT and CDR2 YYREEE (reference sequence). This CDR3 region has 17 residues. V shed 4 bases, J shed 0 bases, and the junction held 8 bases outside the gene matches. The CDR3 nucleotides read TGTGCCAGCAGCGCCCGGGACAGGGGGGTGATGAACACTGAAGCTTTCTTT. This gives the protein CASSARDRGVMNTEAFF. The full variable domain, rest sourced from reference TRBV5-4 and TRBJ1-1, is ETGVTQSPTHLIKTRGQQVTLRCSSQSGHNTVSWYQQALGQGPQFIFQYYREEENGRGNFPPRFSGLQFPNYSSELNVNALELDDSALYLCASSARDRGVMNTEAFFGQGTRLTVV.

The chain uses TRBV7-8 and TRBJ1-4; D gene uncertain. Trimming left V 2 bases short and J 4 bases short, with 14 bases between. Germline loops: CDR1 SGHVS, CDR2 FQNEAQ. This CDR3 has 16 amino acids. In DNA form, the CDR3 reads TGTGCCAGCAGCTTAAACCCTCCGGCGGGTAATGAAAAACTGTTTTTT. Its protein product is CASSLNPPAGNEKLFF.

J is TRBJ1-2 and V is TRBV12-3 or TRBV12-4; unclear D gene. V lost 1 base to trimming and J lost 8 bases, with 11 bases between them. The CDR3 has 13 amino acids. CDR3 in amino acids: CASSLESRSGYTF. The CDR3 DNA follows: TGTGCCAGCAGTTTAGAATCCAGATCGGGCTACACCTTC.